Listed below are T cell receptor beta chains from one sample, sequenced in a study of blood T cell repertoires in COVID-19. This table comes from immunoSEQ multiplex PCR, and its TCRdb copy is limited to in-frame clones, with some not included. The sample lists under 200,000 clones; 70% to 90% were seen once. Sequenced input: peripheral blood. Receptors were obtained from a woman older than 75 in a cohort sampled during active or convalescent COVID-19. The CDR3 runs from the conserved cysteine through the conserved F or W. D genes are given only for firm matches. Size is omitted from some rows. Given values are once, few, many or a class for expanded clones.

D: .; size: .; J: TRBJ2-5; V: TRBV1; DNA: TGCACCAGCAGCCAAGATGATGAGCGGGGGGGCTGGTTGCGAGAGACCCAGTACTTC; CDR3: CTSSQDDERGGWLRETQYF
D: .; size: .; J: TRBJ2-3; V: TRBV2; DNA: TGTGCCAGCAGAGGGGGATACACAGATACGCAGTATTTT; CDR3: CASRGGYTDTQYF
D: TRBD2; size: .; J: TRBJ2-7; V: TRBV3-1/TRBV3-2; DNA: TGTGCCAGCAGCCAACGGGGGGGCTCCTACGAGCAGTACTTC; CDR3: CASSQRGGSYEQYF
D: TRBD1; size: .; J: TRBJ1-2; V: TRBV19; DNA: TGTGCCAGTAGCCTGGACAGGGCAGATGGCTACACCTTC; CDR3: CASSLDRADGYTF
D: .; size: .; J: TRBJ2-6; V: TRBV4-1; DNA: TGCGCCAGCAGCCAAGACGGGTTATCAGGGGCCAACGTCCTGACTTTC; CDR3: CASSQDGLSGANVLTF
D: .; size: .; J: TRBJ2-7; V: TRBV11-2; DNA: TGTGCCAGCAGCTTAGATAGTATACAGCTACTCTACGAGCAGTACTTC; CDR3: CASSLDSIQLLYEQYF
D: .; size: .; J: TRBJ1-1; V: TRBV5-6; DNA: TGTGCCAGCAGCTTGGCTGGTTCAGGGAACACTGAAGCTTTCTTT; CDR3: CASSLAGSGNTEAFF
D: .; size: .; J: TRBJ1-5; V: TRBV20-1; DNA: TGCAGTGCTAGTCCCGGCGGAGCTAGCAATCAGCCCCAGCATTTT; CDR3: CSASPGGASNQPQHF
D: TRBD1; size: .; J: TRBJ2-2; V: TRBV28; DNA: TGTGCCAGCCTACTGGGACAGGCGGCCACCGGGGAGCTGTTTTTT; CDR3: CASLLGQAATGELFF
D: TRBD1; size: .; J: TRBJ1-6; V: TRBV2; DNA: TGTGCCACCGGGACAGGGCTGATTAATTCACCCCTCCACTTT; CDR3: CATGTGLINSPLHF
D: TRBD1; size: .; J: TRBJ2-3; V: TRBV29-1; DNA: TGCGGAGTTCCTTTGGGTAGACAGGGCGCAGATACGCAGTATTTT; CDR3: CGVPLGRQGADTQYF
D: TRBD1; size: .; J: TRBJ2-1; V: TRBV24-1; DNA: TGTGCCACCAGCGACCCGGGACAGAGCTCCTACAATGAGCAGTTCTTC; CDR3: CATSDPGQSSYNEQFF
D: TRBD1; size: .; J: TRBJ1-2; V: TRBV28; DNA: TGTGCCAGCAGTTTCCCAGACAGGGGTCAATCTTACACCTTC; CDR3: CASSFPDRGQSYTF
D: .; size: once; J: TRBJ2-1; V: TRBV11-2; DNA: TGTGCCAGCAGCTTTGAGGGATTTAGCGACGGTGAGCAGTTCTTC; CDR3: CASSFEGFSDGEQFF
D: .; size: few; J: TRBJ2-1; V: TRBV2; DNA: TGTGCCAGCAAGAACCAAGAAGTGAGCTCCTACAATGAGCAGTTCTTC; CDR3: CASKNQEVSSYNEQFF
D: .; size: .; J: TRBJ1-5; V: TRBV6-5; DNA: TGTGCCAGCAGTTACTCGGAGGGGGGGAGCAATCAGCCCCAGCATTTT; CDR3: CASSYSEGGSNQPQHF
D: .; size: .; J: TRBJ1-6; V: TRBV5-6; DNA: TGTGCCAGCAGCTCGGACAGAGCCACGGGGATATATAATTCACCCCTCCACTTT; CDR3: CASSSDRATGIYNSPLHF
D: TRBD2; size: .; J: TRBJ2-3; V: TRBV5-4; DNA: TGTGCCAGCAGCTTTCGCGGGAGGCCCCAAGATACGCAGTATTTT; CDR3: CASSFRGRPQDTQYF